The clone carrying this T cell receptor (beta chain) was seen at least ten times. The data belong to a study of T cells in Graves' hyperthyroidism and ophthalmopathy. Amplification of TCR beta CDR3 regions used RNA as the template. RT-PCR in the first round (using the HTBI primer set) targeted the TCR CDR3. TCRdb ran MiXCR on the multiplex PCR reads and lists one entry per CDR3 protein. The table records 620,000 or so distinct CDR3 sequences, more than 14% of them present only once. Ophthalmopathy patients all had a Clinical Activity Score of at least 3, a NOSPECS grade of at least 4 and disease under 3 months old. Uncontrolled infection, other autoimmune disease, pregnancy or lactation excluded patients. The CDR3 spans 12 residues. Per germline, CDR1 SGHDT and CDR2 YYEEEE. V shed 4 bases and J shed 2 bases, with 7 bases lying between them.

The TCR was taken from a woman aged 45-60 years with Graves' ophthalmopathy. This chain joins TRBV5-6 and TRBJ2-7; no clear D gene. Sequencing was performed on blood. Written as DNA, the CDR3 is TGTGCCAGCAGCACACAGACCTACGAGCAGTACTTC. It translates to CASSTQTYEQYF.